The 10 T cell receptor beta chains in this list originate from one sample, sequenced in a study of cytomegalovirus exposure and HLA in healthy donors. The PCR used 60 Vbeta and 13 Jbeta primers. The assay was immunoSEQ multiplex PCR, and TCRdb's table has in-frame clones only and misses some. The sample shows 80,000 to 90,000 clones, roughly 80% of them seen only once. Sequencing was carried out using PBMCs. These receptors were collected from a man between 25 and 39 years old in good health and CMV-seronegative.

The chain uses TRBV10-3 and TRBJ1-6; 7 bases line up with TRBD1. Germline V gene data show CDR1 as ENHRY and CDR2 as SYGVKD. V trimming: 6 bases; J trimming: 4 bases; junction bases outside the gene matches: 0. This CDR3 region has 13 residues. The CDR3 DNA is TGTGCCATCAGGGGACAGTATAATTCACCCCTCCACTTT. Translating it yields CAIRGQYNSPLHF.

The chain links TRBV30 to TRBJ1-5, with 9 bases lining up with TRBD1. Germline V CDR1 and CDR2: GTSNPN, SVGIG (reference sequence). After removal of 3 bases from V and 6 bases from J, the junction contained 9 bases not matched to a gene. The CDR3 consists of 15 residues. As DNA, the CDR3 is TGTGCCTGGAGCCCGGGACAGGGAGAAGGTCAGCCCCAGCATTTT. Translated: CAWSPGQGEGQPQHF. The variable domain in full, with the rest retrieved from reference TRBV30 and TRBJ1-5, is SQTIHQWPATLVQPVGSPLSLECTVEGTSNPNLYWYRQAAGRGLQLLFYSVGIGQISSEVPQNLSASRPQDRQFILSSKKLLLSDSGFYLCAWSPGQGEGQPQHFGDGTRLSIL.

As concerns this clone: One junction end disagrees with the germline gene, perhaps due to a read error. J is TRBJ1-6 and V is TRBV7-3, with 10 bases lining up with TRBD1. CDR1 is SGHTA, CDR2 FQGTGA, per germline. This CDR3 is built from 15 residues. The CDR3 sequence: CASSLRDRGNSPLHF. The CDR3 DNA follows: TGTGCCAGCAGTTTAAGGGACAGGGGTAATTCACCCCTCCACTTT.

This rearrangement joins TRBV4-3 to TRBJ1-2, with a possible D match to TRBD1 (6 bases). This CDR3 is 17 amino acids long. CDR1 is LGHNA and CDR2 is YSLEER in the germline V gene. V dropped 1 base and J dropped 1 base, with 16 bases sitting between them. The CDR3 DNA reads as TGCGCCAGCAGCCAAGGGGCGGACAGTAGGCTTAACTATGGCTACACCTTC. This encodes CASSQGADSRLNYGYTF.

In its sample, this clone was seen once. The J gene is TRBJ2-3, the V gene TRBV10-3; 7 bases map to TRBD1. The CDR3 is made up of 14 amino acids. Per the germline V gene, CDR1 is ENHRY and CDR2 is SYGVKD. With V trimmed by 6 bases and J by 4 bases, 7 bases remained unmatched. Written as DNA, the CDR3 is TGTGCCATCAGCTACGAGGGGGCTTCAGATACGCAGTATTTT. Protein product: CAISYEGASDTQYF.

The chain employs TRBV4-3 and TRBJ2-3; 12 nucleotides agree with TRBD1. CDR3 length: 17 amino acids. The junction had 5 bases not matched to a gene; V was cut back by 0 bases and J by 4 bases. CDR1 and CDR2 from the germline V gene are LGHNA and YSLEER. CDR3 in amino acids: CASSQDSGTGGADTQYF. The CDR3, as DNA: TGCGCCAGCAGCCAAGACTCCGGGACAGGGGGCGCAGATACGCAGTATTTT.

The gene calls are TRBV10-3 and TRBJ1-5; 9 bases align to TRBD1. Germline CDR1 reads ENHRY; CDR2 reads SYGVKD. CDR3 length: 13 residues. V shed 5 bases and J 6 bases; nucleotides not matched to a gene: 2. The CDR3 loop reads CAISRDRAQPQHF. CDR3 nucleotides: TGTGCCATCAGTAGGGACAGGGCTCAGCCCCAGCATTTT.

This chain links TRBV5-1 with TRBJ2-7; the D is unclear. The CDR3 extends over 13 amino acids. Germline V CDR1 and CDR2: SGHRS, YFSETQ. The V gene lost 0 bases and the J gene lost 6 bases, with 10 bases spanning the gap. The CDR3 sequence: CASSLAALGEQYF. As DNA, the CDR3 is TGCGCCAGCAGCTTGGCCGCTCTCGGCGAGCAGTACTTC.

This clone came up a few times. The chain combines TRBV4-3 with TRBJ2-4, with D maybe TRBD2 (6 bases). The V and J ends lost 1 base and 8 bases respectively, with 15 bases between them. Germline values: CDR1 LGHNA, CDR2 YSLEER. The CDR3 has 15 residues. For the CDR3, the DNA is TGCGCCAGCAGCCAAGCAAGCGCTAGCGTTGACATTCAGTACTTC. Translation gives CASSQASASVDIQYF.

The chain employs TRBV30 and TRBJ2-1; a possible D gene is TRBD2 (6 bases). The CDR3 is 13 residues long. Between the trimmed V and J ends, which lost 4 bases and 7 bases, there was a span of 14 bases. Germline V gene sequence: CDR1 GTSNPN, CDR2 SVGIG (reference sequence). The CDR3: CAWTGGVGNEQFF. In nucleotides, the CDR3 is TGTGCCTGGACAGGCGGGGTAGGGAATGAGCAGTTCTTC.